This T cell receptor beta chain comes out of a study of cytomegalovirus exposure and HLA in healthy donors. Study information: HLA-typed donors contributed 65 million to 95 million unique TCRs, which were held in an early data release.

Notes on the study in general: V segments that were indistinguishable, TRBV6-2 and TRBV6-3 among them, were omitted from analysis. According to an earlier analysis, most TCR beta V segments yielded productive rearrangements about 90% or about 30% of the time. There were reportedly fewer N-insertions in an Asian-associated ancestry cluster than the roughly 670-donor mean, in a later analysis.

PCR amplification relied on 60 Vbeta primers (plus 13 Jbeta primers). Assay: immunoSEQ multiplex PCR; the TCRdb copy retains only in-frame clones and omits some. The sample consists of 90,000 or so clones, about four fifths of them appearing once. Concerning this clone: What it recognizes is unknown.

Trimming removed 6 bases at V and 3 bases at J, with 12 bases between. From germline, CDR1 is MNHNS and CDR2 SASEGT. CDR3 length: 14 amino acids. The chain combines TRBV6-1 with TRBJ1-5; tentative D call: TRBD1 (6 bases). Specimen: PBMCs. This receptor was taken from a man under 40 in good health and CMV-seropositive. The CDR3 region has the DNA TGTGCCAGCAGCGAGGACAGCATCAATCAGCCCCAGCATTTT. Translating it yields CASSEDSINQPQHF.